What follows describes a single T cell receptor beta chain. The antigen is undetermined. In the authors' methods: ImmunoSEQ sequences covered only the junction and lacked quality scores; filtering therefore differed. Method: immunoSEQ multiplex PCR; TCRdb's copy keeps in-frame clones and lacks some. V and J calls and clone size follow that table, whereas D and trimming were derived from the DNA. The table has 2,500,000 or so clones, roughly 92% seen once; the top ten hold approximately 0.4%. This specimen belongs to a study of shared clonotypes between healthy human individuals. Study-wide results and caveats: In general, naive subsets displayed greater estimated richness than memory subsets did. Limited genetic and exposure-history diversity came from having few donors.

The germline V gene encodes CDR1 SGHDT and CDR2 YYEEEE. V was shortened by 4 bases and J by 5 bases, with 15 bases between the two germline ends. The CDR3 totals 14 residues. This clonotype was obtained from a young man in good health. Some clones in this sample may be carry-over from other donors' samples. J is TRBJ2-5 and V is TRBV5-6; tentative D call: TRBD1 (5 bases). The sample was naive CD4+ T cells from PBMCs. Sample subset: CD45RA+ positively selected. DNA for the CDR3: TGTGCCAGCAGCGGTAGACAGATTTCCGAGACCCAGTACTTC. Its protein product is CASSGRQISETQYF.